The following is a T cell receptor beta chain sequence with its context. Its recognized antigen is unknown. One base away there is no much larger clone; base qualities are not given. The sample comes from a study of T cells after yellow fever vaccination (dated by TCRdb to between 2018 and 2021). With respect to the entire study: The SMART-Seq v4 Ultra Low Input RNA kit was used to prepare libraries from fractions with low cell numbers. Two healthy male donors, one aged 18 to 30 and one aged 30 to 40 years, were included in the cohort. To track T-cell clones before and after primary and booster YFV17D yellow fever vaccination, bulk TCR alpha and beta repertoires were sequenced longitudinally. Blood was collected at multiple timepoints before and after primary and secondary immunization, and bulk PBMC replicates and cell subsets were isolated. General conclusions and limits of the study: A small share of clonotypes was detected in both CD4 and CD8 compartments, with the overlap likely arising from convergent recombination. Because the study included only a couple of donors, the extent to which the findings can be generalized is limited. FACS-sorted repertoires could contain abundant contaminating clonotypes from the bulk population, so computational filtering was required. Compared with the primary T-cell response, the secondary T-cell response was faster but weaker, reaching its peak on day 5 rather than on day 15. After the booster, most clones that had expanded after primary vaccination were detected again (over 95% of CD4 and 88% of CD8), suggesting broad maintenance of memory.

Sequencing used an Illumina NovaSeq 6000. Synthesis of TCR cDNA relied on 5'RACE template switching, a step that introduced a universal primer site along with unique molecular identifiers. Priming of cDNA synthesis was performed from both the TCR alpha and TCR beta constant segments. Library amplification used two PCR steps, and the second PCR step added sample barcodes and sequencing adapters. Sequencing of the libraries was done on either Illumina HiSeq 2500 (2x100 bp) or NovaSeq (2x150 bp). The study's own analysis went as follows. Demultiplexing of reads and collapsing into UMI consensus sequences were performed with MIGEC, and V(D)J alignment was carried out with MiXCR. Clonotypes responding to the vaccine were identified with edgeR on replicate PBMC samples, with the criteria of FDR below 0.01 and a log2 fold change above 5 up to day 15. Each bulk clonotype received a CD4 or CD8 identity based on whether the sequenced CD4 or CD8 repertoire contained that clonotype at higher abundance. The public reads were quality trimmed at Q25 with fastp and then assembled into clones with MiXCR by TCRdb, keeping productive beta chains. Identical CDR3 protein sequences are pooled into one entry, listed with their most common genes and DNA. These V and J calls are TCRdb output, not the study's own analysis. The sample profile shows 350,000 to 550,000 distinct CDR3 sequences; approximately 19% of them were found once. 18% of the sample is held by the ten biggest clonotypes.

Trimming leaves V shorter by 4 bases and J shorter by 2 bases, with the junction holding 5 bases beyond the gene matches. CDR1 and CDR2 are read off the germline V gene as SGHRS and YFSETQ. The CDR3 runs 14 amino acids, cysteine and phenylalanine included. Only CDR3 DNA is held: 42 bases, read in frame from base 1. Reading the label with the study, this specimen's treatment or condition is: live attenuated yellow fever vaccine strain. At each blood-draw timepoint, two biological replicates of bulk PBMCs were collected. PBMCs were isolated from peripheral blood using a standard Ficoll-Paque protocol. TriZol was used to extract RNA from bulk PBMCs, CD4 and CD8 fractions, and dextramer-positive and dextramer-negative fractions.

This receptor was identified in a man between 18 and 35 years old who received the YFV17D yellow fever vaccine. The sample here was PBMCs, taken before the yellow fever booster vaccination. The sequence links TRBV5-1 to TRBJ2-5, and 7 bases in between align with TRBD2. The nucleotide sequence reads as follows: TGCGCCAGCAGCGCACAACTAGCGCAAGAGACCCAGTACTTC. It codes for CASSAQLAQETQYF.